This section outlines one T cell receptor (beta chain) sequence together with its context. The repertoire was sequenced with immunoSEQ multiplex PCR; TCRdb's copy has only in-frame clones and lacks some. The repertoire consists of around 100,000 clones, with roughly 88% occurring once and the leading ten covering 8% to 9.5%. This entry is derived from a study of blood T cell repertoires in COVID-19. Sequencing was performed on peripheral blood. The receptor comes from a woman between 70 and 85 years old who had recovered from COVID-19.

The CDR3 loop reads CASSSDRVSLYEQYF. The CDR3, as DNA: TGTGCCAGCAGCTCCGACCGGGTCTCTTTGTACGAGCAGTACTTC. V usage is TRBV7-9 and J usage is TRBJ2-7; D not resolved. CDR1 and CDR2 from the germline V gene are SEHNR and FQNEAQ (reference sequence). There are 15 residues in the CDR3. Trimming left V 4 bases short and J 4 bases short, with 17 bases between.